This TCR beta chain comes out of a study of regulatory T cells in long-lasting Graves disease. Trimming left V 7 bases short and J 3 bases short, with 13 bases between. The germline V gene has CDR1 SGHAT and CDR2 FQDESV (reference sequence). This CDR3 spans 13 amino acids. There are many counts of this clonotype. Arm-PCR of CDR3 regions with iRepertoire HTBI primers generated TCR beta libraries. Via MiXCR, TCRdb re-called the multiplex PCR reads, giving one row per CDR3 protein. The table includes some 350,000 distinct CDR3 sequences, 15% to 20% detected once. This sample's time point: newly diagnosed GD, antithyroid drugs for less than 3 months. RNA extracted from PBMCs served as the sequencing template. In addition, the sample was reused for a study of T cells in Graves' hyperthyroidism and ophthalmopathy.

This material consisted of peripheral blood mononuclear cells (PBMCs), taken at new diagnosis, from a patient treated with antithyroid drugs. The V and J genes are TRBV11-1 and TRBJ2-7; D ambiguous. The TCR sequence derives from a young woman with Graves disease. The CDR3 nucleotides are TGTGCCAGCACCCTCGACGGCGACTACGAGCAGTACTTC. Protein product: CASTLDGDYEQYF.